These T cell receptor beta chains were read from a single sample in a study of blood T cell repertoires in COVID-19. Generated by immunoSEQ multiplex PCR, the TCRdb table keeps only in-frame clones and is missing some. Counted here are 300,000 to 350,000 clones, 70% to 90% occurring once; the ten biggest clones make up roughly 2.2%. The sample taken for sequencing was PBMCs or T cells enriched from blood (not recorded which). These TCRs come from a young man who had recovered from COVID-19. The CDR3 runs from the conserved cysteine through the conserved F or W. Fields, in order: V gene, D gene, J gene, clone size, CDR3 DNA, CDR3 protein. The D gene is left open where the match is weak. Clone size is not always given. Where it is, it says once, few, many or a class for expanded clones.

TRBV7-2	-	TRBJ1-3	-	TGTGCCAGCAGCTTTGGTCAACAGTCGGGAAACACCATATATTTT	CASSFGQQSGNTIYF
TRBV7-2	-	TRBJ2-2	-	TGTGCCAGCAGCCTACAGGGCGGCGGGGAGCTGTTTTTT	CASSLQGGGELFF
TRBV9	-	TRBJ1-1	-	TGTGCCAGCAGCGTAGGAACAGACCTGAACACTGAAGCTTTCTTT	CASSVGTDLNTEAFF
TRBV10-3	-	TRBJ2-1	-	TGTGCCATCAGTGAGTCGAGAGGGGGCAATGAGCAGTTCTTC	CAISESRGGNEQFF
TRBV3-1/TRBV3-2	-	TRBJ1-2	few	TGTGCCAGCAGCCAAGGATCGGGGGGCCACTATGGCTACACCTTC	CASSQGSGGHYGYTF
TRBV20-1	-	TRBJ2-7	-	TGCAGTGTCCGGGACACTTCCTACTTC	CSVRDTSYF
TRBV5-1	TRBD2	TRBJ2-5	-	TGCGCCAGCAGCTTGGCCGGGACTAGCGGGGGGGCGGAGACCCAGTACTTC	CASSLAGTSGGAETQYF
TRBV7-9	TRBD1	TRBJ1-2	-	TGTGCCAGCACCCCGACAGGGGTTAGCTATGGCTACACCTTC	CASTPTGVSYGYTF
TRBV5-5	TRBD1	TRBJ2-2	-	TGTGCCAGCAGTACGACAGGGCCCACCGGGGAGCTGTTTTTT	CASSTTGPTGELFF
TRBV13	-	TRBJ2-7	-	TGTGCCAGCAGCGGGGACACTTCCTACGAGCAGTACTTC	CASSGDTSYEQYF
TRBV9	-	TRBJ1-6	-	TGTGCCAGCAGCGTAGTGGACAGATCCTTCGGTAACGATTCACCCCTCCACTTT	CASSVVDRSFGNDSPLHF
TRBV4-2	-	TRBJ1-3	few	TGTGCCAGCAGCCAAGGGCGGACAGTCTCTGGAAACACCATATATTTT	CASSQGRTVSGNTIYF
TRBV12-3/TRBV12-4	-	TRBJ2-5	-	TGTGCCAGCAGCAGAGCGACTCAAGAGACCCAGTACTTC	CASSRATQETQYF
TRBV5-1	TRBD1	TRBJ1-5	-	TGCGCCAGCAGCCCCGGACAGGGGGGAGGCAATCAGCCCCAGCATTTT	CASSPGQGGGNQPQHF
TRBV4-1	-	TRBJ1-1	-	TGCGCCAGCAGCCAACCATTAGACAGGTTCTATGAAGCTTTCTTT	CASSQPLDRFYEAFF
TRBV27	TRBD1	TRBJ1-5	-	TGTGCCAGCAGCCCGACAGGGGGTCAGCCCCAGCATTTT	CASSPTGGQPQHF
TRBV3-1/TRBV3-2	TRBD2	TRBJ2-2	-	TGTGCCAGCGGGGGAGGGGCCGGGGAGCTGTTTTTT	CASGGGAGELFF
TRBV9	-	TRBJ1-2	-	TGTGCCAGCAGCGTATCAGGGGCTGATGGTTATGGCTACACCTTC	CASSVSGADGYGYTF
TRBV6-1	TRBD2	TRBJ2-1	few	TGTGCCAGCAGTGAAAGTGCTAGCGGGGGCAATGAGCAGTTCTTC	CASSESASGGNEQFF
TRBV10-1	TRBD2	TRBJ2-1	-	TGCGCCAGCAGTGAGGAGCGGGGGGGATACAATGAGCAGTTCTTC	CASSEERGGYNEQFF
TRBV5-6	-	TRBJ1-1	-	TGTGCCAGCAGCCGCAGACAAGAAGCTTTCTTT	CASSRRQEAFF
TRBV10-3	-	TRBJ2-2	-	TGTGCCATGACGGGACAGAACACCGGGGAGCTGTTTTTT	CAMTGQNTGELFF